Listed below are T cell receptor beta chains from one sample, sequenced in a study of T cells after yellow fever vaccination. TCRdb redid the calling of the 5' RACE reads with MiXCR, one entry per CDR3 protein. The table records fewer than 400,000 distinct CDR3 sequences, around 10% of them present only once. The sequenced sample was CD4+ T cells sorted from PBMCs, obtained 45 days after the yellow fever booster vaccination. These receptors were taken from a man between 18 and 35 years old who received the YFV17D yellow fever vaccine. Both conserved end residues are part of each CDR3. A D gene is named only where the DNA matches it firmly. The size of a clone is reported for some rows only, either as once, few or many, or as a class for expanded clones.

d_gene	v_gene	j_gene	abundance	CDR3nt	CDR3aa
.	TRBV5-4	TRBJ2-7	.	TGTGCCAGCAGCCCAACCGGGACACAAATTTCCTACGAGCAGTACTTC	CASSPTGTQISYEQYF
.	TRBV5-1	TRBJ2-3	few	TGCGCCAGCAGCTTGGCCCCCGGTATAGGGGAAGATACGCAGTATTTT	CASSLAPGIGEDTQYF
TRBD2	TRBV7-2	TRBJ2-3	few	TGTGCCAGCAGGCCTCTAGCGGGGGGGCCAGATACGCAGTATTTT	CASRPLAGGPDTQYF
.	TRBV5-1	TRBJ1-2	many	TGCGCCAGCAACGACGGGGCCGAGAATTGGGGCTACACCTTC	CASNDGAENWGYTF
.	TRBV19	TRBJ2-7	few	TGTGCCAGTAGCTCCCTGACAGACCCTCTCTCCTACGAGCAGTACTTC	CASSSLTDPLSYEQYF
.	TRBV7-9	TRBJ1-4	few	TGTGCCAGCACAATCCTGCCCAGGGAAAAACTGTTTTTT	CASTILPREKLFF
TRBD1	TRBV24-1	TRBJ2-1	.	TGTGCCACCAGTGATTTGCACGGACAGGGGCAGCTAGTGGAGCAGTTCTTC	CATSDLHGQGQLVEQFF
.	TRBV7-9	TRBJ1-6	.	TGTGCCAGCAGCTTAGGAGGGGCCGGGGCACCCCTCCACTTT	CASSLGGAGAPLHF
.	TRBV12-3/TRBV12-4	TRBJ1-2	few	TGTGCCAGCACCCCCGGACCAAGGGACTATGGCTACACCTTC	CASTPGPRDYGYTF
TRBD2	TRBV11-2	TRBJ2-5	few	TGTGCCAGCAGTGTGGGAGGGTTAGCGGGGGTGGAGACCCAGTACTTC	CASSVGGLAGVETQYF
TRBD1	TRBV9	TRBJ2-5	.	TGTGCCAGCAGCGTAGGTCCAGGACAGGGGGGGACGAGCCAAGAGACCCAGTACTTC	CASSVGPGQGGTSQETQYF
.	TRBV10-2	TRBJ2-6	many	TGCGCCAGCAAAATGGTCTCTGGGGCCAACGTCCTGACTTTC	CASKMVSGANVLTF
.	TRBV5-6	TRBJ2-3	.	TGTGCCAGCAGCTTGCAGGATACGCAGTATTTT	CASSLQDTQYF
TRBD1	TRBV12-3/TRBV12-4	TRBJ2-3	.	TGTGCCAGCAGTAACCGGGACAGTTCAGGTAGAGATACGCAGTATTTT	CASSNRDSSGRDTQYF
.	TRBV29-1	TRBJ1-1	.	TGCAGCTCAGGCAGGCTACTGAACACTGAAGCTTTCTTT	CSSGRLLNTEAFF
.	TRBV5-5	TRBJ2-1	few	TGTGCCAGCAGCTTTAGTAGATTGACTAGCTCCTACAATGAGCAGTTCTTC	CASSFSRLTSSYNEQFF
.	TRBV4-2	TRBJ2-1	few	TGTGCCAGCAGCCAAGGAGGGCAGATAGGCAATGAGCAGTTCTTC	CASSQGGQIGNEQFF
TRBD1	TRBV5-1	TRBJ2-5	.	TGCGCCAGCAGCTTGGGGGGACAGGTTACCGTTGAGACCCAGTACTTC	CASSLGGQVTVETQYF
.	TRBV25-1	TRBJ2-7	.	TGTGCCAGCAGTGAATCGGGCAGGGGAGGCTACGAGCAGTACTTC	CASSESGRGGYEQYF
.	TRBV20-1	TRBJ2-3	few	TGCAGTGCTCTGGGACACAGCACAGATACGCAGTATTTT	CSALGHSTDTQYF
.	TRBV18	TRBJ1-1	many	TGTGCCAGCTCAATCCACAGGGTATCTGAAGCTTTCTTT	CASSIHRVSEAFF
TRBD1	TRBV28	TRBJ1-1	few	TGTGCCAGCAGGCGACCGGGACAGGGTTTAGACACTGAAGCTTTCTTT	CASRRPGQGLDTEAFF
.	TRBV12-3/TRBV12-4	TRBJ1-1	many	TGTGCCAGCAGTTTAGAATGGACGGGAACTGAAGCTTTCTTT	CASSLEWTGTEAFF
TRBD1	TRBV6-1	TRBJ2-1	.	TGTGCCAGCACCCCGGGACAGGGGTGGAATGAGCAGTTCTTC	CASTPGQGWNEQFF
.	TRBV29-1	TRBJ2-6	.	TGCAGCGTTGGGACCTCTGGGGCCAACGTCCTGACTTTC	CSVGTSGANVLTF
TRBD2	TRBV7-9	TRBJ2-1	.	TGTGCCAGCAGCCCCGGGACTAGCGGGGGGGCGGCGATCAATGAGCAGTTCTTC	CASSPGTSGGAAINEQFF
TRBD2	TRBV7-2	TRBJ2-3	few	TGTGCCAGCAGCAACAGCGGGACTTCCGGCGTTCTGAGTACGCAGTATTTT	CASSNSGTSGVLSTQYF
.	TRBV12-3/TRBV12-4	TRBJ1-5	.	TGTGCCAGCTGTTTAGGGTGGGTCAGCCAGCCCAAGCATTTT	CASCLGWVSQPKHF
.	TRBV18	TRBJ1-6	few	TGTGCCAGCTCACCACAGGGTCCTAGTAATTCACCCCTCCACTTT	CASSPQGPSNSPLHF
TRBD1	TRBV20-1	TRBJ2-6	.	TGCAGTGCTGGGACAGGGAACTATCCTGGGGCCAACGTCCTGACTTTC	CSAGTGNYPGANVLTF
.	TRBV3-1	TRBJ2-7	few	TGTGCCAGCAGCCAAGGGTTGCAGGGCCCCTACGAGCAGTACTTC	CASSQGLQGPYEQYF
TRBD2	TRBV5-4	TRBJ2-1	.	TGTGCCAGCAGCCTCAATCTAGCGGGGGGGAACTACAATGAGCAGTTCTTC	CASSLNLAGGNYNEQFF
.	TRBV6-5	TRBJ2-5	.	TGTGCCAGCAGCCTATTCCGGGACAAGACACAGTACTTC	CASSLFRDKTQYF
TRBD1	TRBV4-1	TRBJ2-5	.	TGCGCCAGCAGCCAGCCATTACAGGGGACAAGGGAGACCCAGTACTTC	CASSQPLQGTRETQYF
TRBD2	TRBV4-3	TRBJ2-2	many	TGCGCCAGCAGCCACATCACGGGACTAGCGGGGATTATCACCGGGGAGCTGTTTTTT	CASSHITGLAGIITGELFF
TRBD1	TRBV20-1	TRBJ2-3	.	TGCAGTGCTAGAGATCCAGGGACAGGGGGCCCAGATACGCAGTATTTT	CSARDPGTGGPDTQYF
TRBD1	TRBV6-5	TRBJ1-2	.	TGTGCCAGCAGTTACAGCTTGATAAATAGCAGGGGGCGTAGATGGAATGGCTACACCTTC	CASSYSLINSRGRRWNGYTF
TRBD1	TRBV14	TRBJ1-1	.	TGTGCCAGCAGCGGACTAGGACAGGGGGCTAAGGCTTTCTTT	CASSGLGQGAKAFF
TRBD1	TRBV5-1	TRBJ1-3	.	TGCGCCAGCAGCTCGACAGGGGGCATCTCTGGAAACACCATATATTTT	CASSSTGGISGNTIYF
.	TRBV12-3/TRBV12-4	TRBJ2-3	few	TGTGCCAGCCGCCCCTCCGGGATTCGCACAGATACGCAGTATTTT	CASRPSGIRTDTQYF
TRBD1	TRBV7-6	TRBJ1-1	few	TGTGCCAGCAGCCCAACGACAGGGGCGGAAACTGAAGCTTTCTTT	CASSPTTGAETEAFF
.	TRBV5-5	TRBJ1-6	.	TGTGCCAGCAGCTTGTTCGGCCAGGGCAGGGCGGATTCACCCCTCCACTTT	CASSLFGQGRADSPLHF
TRBD2	TRBV2	TRBJ2-1	many	TGTGCCAGCAGTACGATGGGGGGGACCTACAATGAGCAGTTCTTC	CASSTMGGTYNEQFF
TRBD1	TRBV6-2/TRBV6-3	TRBJ1-1	few	TGTGCCAGCAGGAAAACAGGGGAAGCCACTGAAGCTTTCTTT	CASRKTGEATEAFF
.	TRBV5-1	TRBJ1-1	few	TGCGCCAGCAGCTTGGACAGGGCGGGAGGTGAAGCTTTCTTT	CASSLDRAGGEAFF
.	TRBV6-5	TRBJ1-1	.	TGTGCCAGCAGCCGGCTGGGCTCTGAAGCTTTCTTT	CASSRLGSEAFF
TRBD2	TRBV7-2	TRBJ2-7	few	TGTGCCAGCAGCACTAGCGGGGTCCCGAGGGAGCAGTACTTC	CASSTSGVPREQYF
.	TRBV7-9	TRBJ2-1	.	TGTGCCAGCAGCTTAATCGGGGATTCGTCGGGCAATGAGCAGTTCTTC	CASSLIGDSSGNEQFF
TRBD2	TRBV6-5	TRBJ2-5	few	TGTGCCAGCAGTTACTCGCGCGGGGGGAGAGAGACCCAGTACTTC	CASSYSRGGRETQYF
.	TRBV11-2	TRBJ2-5	few	TGTGCCAGCAGCTTAGGACGTAGAAGAAAAGAGACCCAGTACTTC	CASSLGRRRKETQYF
.	TRBV6-2/TRBV6-3	TRBJ2-2	.	TGTGCCAGCAGTTACTCGGACAGAACCACCGGGGAGCTGTTTTTT	CASSYSDRTTGELFF
.	TRBV2	TRBJ1-1	.	TGTGCCTGCGAAGGGGCCATTGGGGGCACTGAAGCTTTCTTT	CACEGAIGGTEAFF